The rows below give T cell receptor beta chains drawn from one sample of a study of T cell responses to AZD1222 COVID-19 vaccine. Assay used: immunoSEQ multiplex PCR; TCRdb lists only in-frame clones, some missing. The sample shows 120,000 or so clones, about 88% of them seen only once. The specimen comprised peripheral blood, sampled 28 days after the second AZD1222 dose. The receptors derive from an adult who received the AZD1222 COVID-19 vaccine. The conserved cysteine and the conserved F or W are not part of the CDR3 here. Part of the rows lack a size; the others show once, few, many or a class for expanded clones.

j_call clone_size cdr3_length v_call cdr3_aa
TRBJ1-1 . 11 TRBV30 AWSVGGRTEAF
TRBJ1-2 . 12 TRBV6-2/TRBV6-3 ASSYGGGLYGYT
TRBJ1-2 . 11 TRBV2 ASSRTGDYGYT
TRBJ2-2 . 14 TRBV6-4 ASSQGILENTGELF
TRBJ1-1 . 13 TRBV4-1 ASSQEGNVNYEAF
TRBJ2-7 . 15 TRBV7-2 ASSFGSGGEISYEQY
TRBJ2-1 . 14 TRBV28 ASSSSAGGLYNEQF
TRBJ2-2 . 14 TRBV5-1 ASSLGTTRGTGELF
TRBJ2-1 . 13 TRBV25-1 ASSIAGASYNEQF
TRBJ1-2 . 11 TRBV6-4 ASSDSGGGGYT
TRBJ1-5 . 15 TRBV19 ASSIGSGLNSNQPQH
TRBJ1-4 . 13 TRBV19 ASSPRDGANEKLF
TRBJ2-7 . 11 TRBV5-4 ASSLSPGYEQY
TRBJ1-1 . 13 TRBV6-5 ASSYSRAMNTEAF
TRBJ2-1 . 10 TRBV21-1 ASSPQRDEQF
TRBJ2-3 . 13 TRBV6-6 ASSPTGGRADTQY
TRBJ2-2 . 13 TRBV7-2 ASSSRLDRTGELF
TRBJ2-3 . 10 TRBV18 ASSKSTDTQY
TRBJ1-5 . 13 TRBV9 ASSVTGASNQPQH
TRBJ1-5 . 13 TRBV27 ASSLVRQSNQPQH
TRBJ1-5 . 11 TRBV24-1 ATSAQGNQPQH
TRBJ2-1 . 15 TRBV4-1 ASSQEWPAGKYNEQF
TRBJ1-5 once 13 TRBV6-5 ASTPGIGSNQPQH
TRBJ2-2 . 15 TRBV7-2 ASSLDFAGGNTGELF
TRBJ2-7 once 13 TRBV29-1 SVALIWDRSPEQY
TRBJ1-5 . 12 TRBV5-6 ASSLAIRNQPQH
TRBJ1-4 . 13 TRBV3-1/TRBV3-2 ASSQRQGRSEKLF
TRBJ2-7 . 10 TRBV7-9 ASSLTEYEQY
TRBJ1-3 . 13 TRBV19 ASSPRRGSGNTIY
TRBJ1-2 . 12 TRBV9 ASSPAGDSYGYT
TRBJ2-5 . 9 TRBV6-2/TRBV6-3 ASSARLIQY
TRBJ2-1 . 13 TRBV19 ASSIGSGHRDEQF
TRBJ2-1 . 14 TRBV5-1 ASSLPSGGAPNEQF
TRBJ2-6 . 14 TRBV4-3 ASSQDTGTGANVLT
TRBJ2-5 . 10 TRBV9 ASSVSGETQY
TRBJ2-5 . 12 TRBV2 ASTGRRSQETQY
TRBJ1-1 . 13 TRBV6-5 ASSPPSQGITEAF
TRBJ1-6 few 12 TRBV7-2 ASAPGGPNSPLH
TRBJ2-5 . 12 TRBV6-2/TRBV6-3 ASSTPRLYETQY
TRBJ1-4 few 14 TRBV3-1/TRBV3-2 ASSQVTVDENEKLF
TRBJ1-5 few 12 TRBV2 ASSWTGFNQPQH
TRBJ2-3 once 12 TRBV18 ASSPRQFTDTQY
TRBJ1-5 . 15 TRBV5-1 ASSPGPIDTSNQPQH
TRBJ1-1 . 10 TRBV18 ASSRGGTEAF